Below, 14 T cell receptor beta chains from the same sample are listed, as sequenced in a study of cytomegalovirus exposure and HLA in healthy donors. The PCR employed 60 Vbeta primers together with 13 Jbeta primers. Sequencing used immunoSEQ multiplex PCR; TCRdb keeps in-frame clones, though not all of them. The profile shows under 200,000 clones, over 75% of them singletons. What was sequenced was PBMCs. These receptors were taken from a man aged 40-50 years in good health and CMV-seropositive.

This chain joins TRBV11-3 and TRBJ1-1, with D perhaps TRBD1 (5 bases). V lost 2 bases and J 3 bases, leaving 16 bases between the germline ends. The CDR3 length is 16 residues. CDR1 and CDR2 (germline): SGHNT, YENEEA. The CDR3 DNA reads as TGTGCCAGCAGCTTAAGTATTGCAGGGTCCGACACTGAAGCTTTCTTT. Its protein product is CASSLSIAGSDTEAFF.

A single count supports this clone. The rearrangement uses TRBV19 and TRBJ2-1; 7 bases line up with TRBD1. The CDR3 runs 15 residues. Germline V gene sequence: CDR1 LNHDA, CDR2 SQIVND (reference sequence). J gave up 3 bases and V 0 bases, and 2 bases lay outside the gene matches. This CDR3 is CASSIEDRYYNEQFF. As DNA, the CDR3 is TGTGCCAGTAGTATAGAGGACAGGTACTACAATGAGCAGTTCTTC.

The V and J genes are TRBV4-1 and TRBJ1-5; TRBD1 matches 7 bases. The J segment lost 0 bases and the V segment lost 0 bases, leaving 11 bases of the junction unmatched. This CDR3 is built from 19 residues. The germline CDR1 and CDR2 sequences are MGHRA and YSYEKL. CDR3 coding DNA: TGCGCCAGCAGCCAAGATGATATCAGGGGGGCTAATAGCAATCAGCCCCAGCATTTT. This encodes CASSQDDIRGANSNQPQHF.

In its sample, this clone was seen a few times. The chain carries TRBV27 and TRBJ2-1, with 9 bases fitting TRBD2. There are 16 residues in the CDR3. Unmatched junction bases numbered 8, after V lost 8 bases and J lost 0 bases. Germline lookup yields CDR1 MNHEY and CDR2 SMNVEV (reference sequence). DNA of the CDR3: TGTGCCAGCTTCTTAGCGGGGGAAAGCTCCTACAATGAGCAGTTCTTC. Amino acids: CASFLAGESSYNEQFF.

The V and J genes are TRBV5-3 and TRBJ2-2; TRBD1 agrees at 11 bases. TRBV5-3 is sorted into the ORF group, with uncertain function. The junction had 2 bases not matched to a gene; V was cut back by 3 bases and J by 1 base. The CDR3 runs 16 residues. Written as DNA, the CDR3 is TGTGCCAGAAGCTCGGGACAGGGGGAGAACACCGGGGAGCTGTTTTTT. Its translation: CARSSGQGENTGELFF.

The chain employs TRBV30 and TRBJ1-4, with D perhaps matching TRBD1 (6 bases). V was cut by 0 bases and J by 4 bases, with 12 bases left in between. Germline assignment: CDR1 GTSNPN and CDR2 SVGIG (reference sequence). The CDR3 is 15 residues long. Written as DNA, the CDR3 is TGTGCCTGGAGTGTAGATTGGACAGTTAATGAAAAACTGTTTTTT. Protein: CAWSVDWTVNEKLFF.

This sequence joins TRBV29-1 and TRBJ2-5; 9 bases map to TRBD1. CDR1 is SQVTM, CDR2 ANQGSEA, per germline. The junction had 11 bases not matched to a gene; V was cut back by 7 bases and J by 2 bases. The CDR3 length is 15 residues. The CDR3 loop is CSALTGQGFQETQYF. The CDR3 nucleotides read TGCAGCGCTCTAACCGGACAGGGGTTTCAAGAGACCCAGTACTTC.

V usage is TRBV25-1 and J usage is TRBJ2-7, with no clear D. Germline V gene lookup returns CDR1 MGHDK and CDR2 SYGVNS. V lost 5 bases and J lost 6, with 11 bases in between. The CDR3 runs to 12 residues. The DNA of the CDR3 is TGTGCCAGCAGTCTGGTTTTTAGCGAGCAGTACTTC. It yields the protein CASSLVFSEQYF.

V usage is TRBV27 and J usage is TRBJ1-2, with D perhaps TRBD1 (6 bases). This CDR3 contains 15 residues. Looked up from germline, CDR1 is MNHEY and CDR2 is SMNVEV (reference sequence). V lost 5 bases, J lost 4 bases, and 17 bases lay in between. The DNA of the CDR3 is TGTGCCAGCAGTAGGGGCGACAGGCTATCCTATGGCTACACCTTC. This sequence encodes CASSRGDRLSYGYTF.

This chain's CDR3 is CAWTRGGQNEQFF. For the CDR3, the DNA is TGTGCCTGGACCCGGGGGGGCCAGAATGAGCAGTTCTTC. The V gene is TRBV30, the J gene TRBJ2-1, with 8 nucleotides matching TRBD2. This CDR3 is built from 13 residues. The germline gives CDR1 GTSNPN, CDR2 SVGIG (reference sequence). The V segment lost 4 bases and the J segment 7 bases; nucleotides outside the gene matches: 6.

The V call is TRBV4-1, the J call TRBJ2-7; 10 nucleotides match TRBD2. Trimming cost V 2 bases and J 6 bases; bases outside gene matches: 7. CDR1 is MGHRA and CDR2 is YSYEKL in the germline V gene. The CDR3 contains 15 residues. DNA of the CDR3: TGCGCCAGCAGCCAATCGGAGCGGGGGGGCGGCGAGCAGTACTTC. Amino acids: CASSQSERGGGEQYF.

V and J are TRBV9 and TRBJ1-2; 10 bases agree with TRBD1. V shed 3 bases and J 2 bases; nucleotides not matched to a gene: 4. CDR3 length equals 15 residues. CDR1 and CDR2 (germline): SGDLS, YYNGEE. The CDR3 nucleotides read TGTGCCAGCAGCGGGGGGGACAGGGGCAACTATGGCTACACCTTC. Amino acids: CASSGGDRGNYGYTF.

The chain employs TRBV30 and TRBJ1-2; 7 bases are a match to TRBD1. The germline V gene has CDR1 GTSNPN and CDR2 SVGIG (reference sequence). V shed 2 bases and J 5 bases; nucleotides not matched to a gene: 5. The CDR3 runs to 13 residues. In DNA form, the CDR3 reads TGTGCCTGGAGTCATTCAGGGGGGTATGGCTACACCTTC. Protein product: CAWSHSGGYGYTF. Using reference TRBV30 and TRBJ1-2 for the parts outside the CDR3, the full variable domain is SQTIHQWPATLVQPVGSPLSLECTVEGTSNPNLYWYRQAAGRGLQLLFYSVGIGQISSEVPQNLSASRPQDRQFILSSKKLLLSDSGFYLCAWSHSGGYGYTFGSGTRLTVV.

V and J are TRBV7-6 and TRBJ1-4, with D perhaps TRBD1 (5 bases). V gave up 6 bases and J gave up 7 bases, with 9 bases separating them. Germline CDR1 SGHVS, CDR2 FNYEAQ. The CDR3 spans 12 residues. CDR3 bases: TGTGCCAGCAGGCGGGGGGGTGAAAAACTGTTTTTT. Translated, it gives CASRRGGEKLFF.